These 6 T cell receptor beta chains were all obtained from the same sample, sequenced in a study of cytomegalovirus exposure and HLA in healthy donors. PCR used 60 Vbeta primers and 13 Jbeta primers. Measured with immunoSEQ multiplex PCR; TCRdb has only the in-frame clones, and not every one. Among more than 110,000 clones listed, about three quarters were seen once. Specimen: PBMCs. These receptors were collected from a male donor in good health and CMV-seropositive.

Written as DNA, the CDR3 is TGTGCCAGCAGCTTATTATGGGGGGGCATCTCAGATACGCAGTATTTT. Its protein product is CASSLLWGGISDTQYF. This chain connects TRBV7-2 to TRBJ2-3; tentative D call: TRBD2 (7 bases). Trimming pared 2 bases from V and 4 bases from J, leaving 16 bases between. This CDR3 is 16 amino acids long. In germline, CDR1 is SGHTA, CDR2 FQGNSA.

V gene TRBV27 combines with J gene TRBJ1-1, with D perhaps TRBD1 (5 bases). Trimming left V 6 bases short and J 0 bases short, with 14 bases between. The CDR3 has 15 residues. Germline CDR1 MNHEY, CDR2 SMNVEV (reference sequence). CDR3: CASRYQGGVNTEAFF. Here the CDR3 DNA reads TGTGCCAGCAGATACCAGGGCGGAGTGAACACTGAAGCTTTCTTT.

This chain joins TRBV4-1 and TRBJ2-7; possible D gene TRBD2, 6 bases. This CDR3 spans 13 amino acids. V was clipped by 1 base and J by 2 bases, with 6 bases between them. Germline loops: CDR1 MGHRA, CDR2 YSYEKL. The CDR3 is CASSQGGAYEQYF. DNA for the CDR3: TGCGCCAGCAGCCAAGGGGGGGCCTACGAGCAGTACTTC.

This rearrangement joins TRBV2 to TRBJ1-2, with 7 bases fitting TRBD1. Germline CDR1 and CDR2: SNHLY and FYNNEI. V lost 4 bases, J lost 5 bases, and 16 bases stayed unmatched. This CDR3 has 17 residues. CDR3 in DNA: TGTGCCAGCAGTGTTAGCCAAACGGACAGGAATTGGTATGGCTACACCTTC. Its translation is CASSVSQTDRNWYGYTF.

The V call is TRBV4-2, the J call TRBJ1-2; the match to TRBD1 covers 7 bases. Germline assignment: CDR1 LGHNA and CDR2 YNFKEQ. After removal of 0 bases from V and 0 bases from J, the junction contained 7 bases not matched to a gene. This CDR3 has 17 residues. CDR3 bases: TGTGCCAGCAGCCAAGAAAGATCAGGGGGATCTAACTATGGCTACACCTTC. Its translation: CASSQERSGGSNYGYTF.

The chain links TRBV30 to TRBJ1-2, with a weak D call TRBD1 (5 bases). Deletions cut 3 bases from V and 10 bases from J, with 12 bases between. Germline-derived CDR1 and CDR2 are GTSNPN and SVGIG (reference sequence). The CDR3 spans 11 residues. CDR3 sequence reads: CAWSLQDIYTF. The DNA of the CDR3 is TGTGCCTGGAGCCTACAGGACATCTACACCTTC.